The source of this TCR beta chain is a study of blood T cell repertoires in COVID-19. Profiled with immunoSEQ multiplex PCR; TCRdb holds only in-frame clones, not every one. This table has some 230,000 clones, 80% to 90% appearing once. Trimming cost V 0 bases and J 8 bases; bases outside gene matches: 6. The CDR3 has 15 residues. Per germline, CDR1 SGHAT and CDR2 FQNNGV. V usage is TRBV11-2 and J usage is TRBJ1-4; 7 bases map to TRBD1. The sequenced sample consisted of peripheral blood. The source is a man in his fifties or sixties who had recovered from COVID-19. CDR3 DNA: TGTGCCAGCAGCTTAGATTTCGCCAGGGGGGAAAAACTGTTTTTT. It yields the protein CASSLDFARGEKLFF.